This T cell receptor beta chain came from a study of T cell responses to AZD1222 COVID-19 vaccine. As for the study in general: Analyses pooled second doses at about 4 or about 12 weeks.

CDR1 is SGHRS and CDR2 is YFSETQ in the germline V gene. V was trimmed by 6 bases and J by 2 bases, leaving 5 bases between them. CDR3 size: 12 residues. Using immunoSEQ multiplex PCR, the repertoire was profiled, and TCRdb retains in-frame clones only, with some absent. Among roughly 130,000 clones listed, over 75% were seen once. This clone was detected only once. The antigen is unknown. Study-level findings and limits: Among those given AZD1222, only six or seven were seropositive at baseline. An increase in Spike-specific TCR breadth and depth was observed after two AZD1222 doses. Donors skewed white British and female; clonal diversity was possibly underestimated.

The material sequenced was peripheral blood, taken on day 0 of AZD1222 vaccination. The chain uses TRBV5-1 and TRBJ2-2; no clear D gene. The TCR originated in an adult in good health. The CDR3 DNA is TGCGCCAGCACCGCAAACACCGGGGAGCTGTTTTTT. This encodes CASTANTGELFF.